These T cell receptor beta chains were read from a single sample in a study of CD8 T cells in Susac syndrome. TCRdb ran MiXCR on the immunoSEQ multiplex PCR reads and lists one entry per CDR3 protein. The table shows tens of thousands of distinct CDR3 sequences, with approximately 96% occurring only once. Sample: CD8+ T cells from PBMCs. The receptors stem from a human donor with Susac syndrome. Each CDR3 is given with its conserved first and last residue. The D gene is left open where the match is weak. Expanded clones are given a class, and other clones once, few, many or no size at all.

V gene,D gene,clone size,J gene,CDR3 protein,CDR3 DNA
TRBV9,NA,NA,TRBJ1-1,CASSVKGLNTEAFF,TGTGCCAGCAGCGTGAAAGGACTTAACACTGAAGCTTTCTTT
TRBV5-1,NA,NA,TRBJ1-6,CASAGSSYNSPLHF,TGCGCCAGCGCCGGGAGCTCCTATAATTCACCCCTCCACTTT
TRBV4-1,NA,once,TRBJ1-1,CASSQDPRPNTEAFF,TGCGCCAGCAGCCAAGACCCCAGGCCGAACACTGAAGCTTTCTTT
TRBV15,TRBD1,NA,TRBJ1-2,CATSSGQDYGYTF,TGTGCCACCAGCTCAGGACAGGACTATGGCTACACCTTC
TRBV24-1,NA,NA,TRBJ2-7,CATSDGFAYEQYF,TGTGCCACCAGTGATGGTTTTGCCTACGAGCAGTACTTC
TRBV20-1,NA,NA,TRBJ2-6,CSAISGDGANVLTF,TGCAGTGCCATCTCAGGAGATGGGGCCAACGTCCTGACTTTC
TRBV13,NA,once,TRBJ2-7,CASSSWYEQYF,TGTGCCAGCAGCAGTTGGTACGAGCAGTACTTC
TRBV15,NA,NA,TRBJ2-2,CATSGPTEDSNTGELFF,TGTGCCACCAGCGGACCGACTGAAGACTCGAACACCGGGGAGCTGTTTTTT
TRBV15,TRBD1,NA,TRBJ1-5,CATSGDRDNQPQHF,TGTGCCACCAGCGGGGACAGGGACAATCAGCCCCAGCATTTT
TRBV4-3,TRBD2,NA,TRBJ2-1,CASSQDPPAGGYNEQFF,TGCGCCAGCAGCCAAGATCCTCCCGCGGGGGGGTACAATGAGCAGTTCTTC
TRBV7-9,TRBD1,NA,TRBJ2-1,CASSSTDRGDTTNEQFF,TGTGCCAGCAGCTCTACGGACAGGGGGGATACGACGAATGAGCAGTTCTTC
TRBV29-1,NA,NA,TRBJ2-1,CSVEDVVGVGTNEQFF,TGCAGCGTTGAAGATGTGGTTGGGGTGGGGACCAATGAGCAGTTCTTC
TRBV29-1,NA,NA,TRBJ2-1,CRSMYRSYNEQFF,TGCAGGTCTATGTATCGGTCCTACAATGAGCAGTTCTTC
TRBV7-6,TRBD2,NA,TRBJ2-1,CASRETSGRRGNEQFF,TGTGCCAGCCGAGAGACTAGCGGGAGACGGGGCAATGAGCAGTTCTTC
TRBV6-2/TRBV6-3,NA,NA,TRBJ2-1,CASSYSGNNEQFF,TGTGCCAGCAGTTACTCAGGTAACAATGAGCAGTTCTTC
TRBV20-1,NA,NA,TRBJ1-5,CSARRGKKPQHF,TGCAGTGCCCGGCGGGGGAAGAAGCCCCAGCATTTT
TRBV6-5,TRBD2,NA,TRBJ2-2,CASSAWTSGTGELFF,TGTGCCAGCAGTGCTTGGACTAGCGGCACCGGGGAGCTGTTTTTT
TRBV20-1,TRBD1,NA,TRBJ1-2,CSAPGGYRDGYGYTF,TGCAGTGCTCCAGGGGGTTACAGGGATGGCTATGGCTACACCTTC
TRBV20-1,NA,NA,TRBJ1-3,CSARDRDAGNTIYF,TGCAGTGCTAGAGATAGGGATGCTGGAAACACCATATATTTT
TRBV5-1,NA,NA,TRBJ2-1,CASSFEGGSYNEQFF,TGCGCCAGCAGCTTTGAAGGGGGCTCCTACAATGAGCAGTTCTTC
TRBV28,NA,NA,TRBJ1-5,CASRKMLGGNQPQHF,TGTGCCAGCAGGAAGATGCTGGGGGGCAATCAGCCCCAGCATTTT
TRBV5-6,TRBD2,NA,TRBJ2-5,CASRGLEETQYF,TGTGCCAGCCGGGGACTAGAAGAGACCCAGTACTTC
TRBV20-1,NA,NA,TRBJ2-1,CSARDLDQSDNEQFF,TGCAGTGCTAGAGACCTAGATCAATCTGACAATGAGCAGTTCTTC
TRBV7-6,NA,NA,TRBJ2-5,CASSPREESHLFDQETQYF,TGTGCCAGCAGCCCCCGCGAGGAGTCGCACTTATTTGACCAAGAGACCCAGTACTTC